The rows below give T cell receptor beta chains drawn from one sample of a study of technical replicates of blood from a few donors. Generated by immunoSEQ multiplex PCR, the TCRdb table keeps only in-frame clones and is missing some. The sample has approximately 49,000 clones; about 90% are singletons. The sequenced sample consisted of PBMCs. The source of these receptors is a human donor in good health. Some clones in this sample may be carry-over from other donors' samples. The CDR3 runs from the conserved cysteine through the conserved F or W. Each record gives: V gene, J gene, D gene, CDR3 protein, CDR3 DNA. A D gene is named only where the DNA matches it firmly.

TRBV6-1	TRBJ2-3	TRBD1	CASTKDRGGPDTQYF	TGTGCCAGCACCAAGGACAGGGGAGGGCCAGATACGCAGTATTTT
TRBV5-1	TRBJ2-2	NA	CASSLEGGPTGELFF	TGCGCCAGCAGCTTGGAAGGGGGTCCCACCGGGGAGCTGTTTTTT
TRBV20-1	TRBJ1-2	NA	CSATHSTFFAF	TGCAGTGCTACCCACTCGACATTCTTCGCCTTC
TRBV2	TRBJ2-5	TRBD1	CASIPGQGYGKTQYF	TGTGCCAGCATCCCGGGACAGGGGTATGGAAAGACCCAGTACTTC
TRBV7-9	TRBJ1-2	NA	CASSSGQSANYGYTF	TGTGCCAGCAGCTCCGGACAGTCAGCTAACTATGGCTACACCTTC
TRBV6-6	TRBJ2-3	NA	CASSYRVTDTQYF	TGTGCCAGCAGTTACCGGGTCACAGATACGCAGTATTTT
TRBV19	TRBJ2-2	TRBD2	CASTGTSGGETGELFF	TGTGCCAGCACCGGGACTAGCGGGGGGGAGACCGGGGAGCTGTTTTTT
TRBV6-5	TRBJ1-4	NA	CASSLDNGGEKLFF	TGTGCCAGCAGCTTAGACAACGGGGGGGAAAAACTGTTTTTT
TRBV5-8	TRBJ2-2	TRBD2	CASRPGLALSNTGELFF	TGTGCCAGCAGGCCGGGACTAGCACTCTCTAACACCGGGGAGCTGTTTTTT
TRBV7-9	TRBJ2-3	NA	CASSLRSDPDTQYF	TGTGCCAGCAGCCTCAGAAGCGATCCAGATACGCAGTATTTT
TRBV7-9	TRBJ2-1	NA	CASSRGAKNEQFF	TGTGCCAGCAGCCGGGGGGCAAAAAATGAGCAGTTCTTC
TRBV18	TRBJ2-1	NA	CASSLGQNNEQFF	TGTGCCAGCTCACTAGGACAGAACAATGAGCAGTTCTTC